This T cell receptor (beta chain) was captured by sequencing in a study of technical replicates of blood from several donors. TCRdb keeps only in-frame clones here, not all; method: immunoSEQ multiplex PCR. The data contain about 68,000 clones, under 98% of them seen just once; the ten biggest clones take up about 0.24%. Specimen: T cells isolated from PBMCs. The TCR was taken from a human donor in good health.

This chain's CDR3 is CASSWLDWAGYTF. CDR3 sequence (DNA): TGTGCCAGCAGCTGGCTCGATTGGGCTGGCTACACCTTC. The chain combines TRBV28 with TRBJ1-2; D unresolved. Germline values: CDR1 MDHEN, CDR2 SYDVKM. V lost 6 bases, J lost 7 bases, and 15 bases lay in between. The CDR3 runs to 13 residues.